One sample yielded the 21 T cell receptor beta chains listed below, sequenced in a study of vaccination effects on CD4 cells after COVID-19 (dated by TCRdb to the early 2020s). After around ten days of culture, CD4+ T cells were isolated with the EasySep CD4+ T cell isolation kit. No antigen has been identified for these receptors. Receptors were amplified or captured by the immunoSEQ multiplex PCR assay. TCRdb took over this immuneACCESS table, retaining in-frame rearrangements with V and J assigned. Such tables are incomplete; in checked studies, under half of the missing clones stem from an unresolved V gene, and the remainder is unexplained. The sample has about 39,000 clones on record, 82% of them singletons. 2.9% of the sample comes from the top ten. The sequencing used CD4+ T cells from PBMCs cultured without peptide, collected before COVID-19 vaccination. All receptors come from a human donor who received a COVID-19 vaccine.

V gene TRBV14 combines with J gene TRBJ2-5, with D unresolved. Germline loops: CDR1 SGHDN, CDR2 FVKESK. V was pared by 6 bases and J by 1 base, with 12 bases between. The CDR3 is made up of 14 amino acids. The CDR3: CASSHNGRQETQYF. CDR3 sequence (DNA): TGTGCCAGCAGTCACAACGGCCGCCAAGAGACCCAGTACTTC.

The chain carries TRBV21-1 and TRBJ1-2. TRBV21-1 is designated a pseudogene. The CDR3 has 13 residues. In DNA, the CDR3 is TGTGCCAGCAGCAAAGGGGGAATGGACGGCTACACCTTC. Protein sequence: CASSKGGMDGYTF.

CDR3 nucleotide sequence: TGTGCCACCAGTGACCTAGGACAGGGCCTGGGAGGGACGCAGTATTTT. Translation: CATSDLGQGLGGTQYF. The rearrangement links TRBV24-1 to TRBJ2-3; possible D gene TRBD1, 8 bases. CDR1 and CDR2 from the germline V gene are KGHDR and SFDVKD. The length of the CDR3 is 16 residues. V lost 4 bases and J 9 bases, leaving 22 bases between the germline ends.

The CDR3 DNA follows: TGCGCCAGCAGCTTCGGCGCTGGGGAAAAACTGTTTTTT. This gives the protein CASSFGAGEKLFF. The J gene is TRBJ1-4, the V gene TRBV5-1; no reliable D call. The V end lost 2 bases, the J end lost 8 bases, and 10 bases lay between the germline ends. The CDR3 is 13 residues long. Germline V gene data show CDR1 as SGHRS and CDR2 as YFSETQ.

The rearrangement uses TRBV6-5 and TRBJ2-7; maybe TRBD2 (5 bases). V gave up 9 bases and J gave up 1 base, with 10 bases separating them. CDR3 length equals 12 residues. The germline V gene encodes CDR1 MNHEY and CDR2 SVGAGI. The CDR3 nucleotides read TGTGCCAGTCGGGGTTATTCCTACGAGCAGTACGTC. It yields the protein CASRGYSYEQYV.

The gene calls are TRBV3-1 (or the pseudogene TRBV3-2) and TRBJ2-3, with TRBD1 matching 9 bases. Germline-derived CDR1 and CDR2 are LGHDT and YNNKEL (reference sequence). Trimming took 4 bases from V and 0 from J; bases not matched to a gene: 8. The CDR3 covers 17 residues. The CDR3 DNA reads TGTGCCAGCAGCCCAGCGTCCGGGACAGGGAGCACAGATACGCAGTATTTT. Translation: CASSPASGTGSTDTQYF.

The CDR3 loop reads CAISEHGQNTEAFF. DNA of the CDR3: TGTGCCATCAGTGAGCACGGACAGAACACTGAAGCTTTCTTT. V and J are TRBV10-3 and TRBJ1-1; tentative D call: TRBD1 (5 bases). V lost 2 bases and J 1 base, leaving 8 bases between the germline ends. This CDR3 spans 14 amino acids. The germline gives CDR1 ENHRY, CDR2 SYGVKD.

Written as DNA, the CDR3 is TGCGCCAGCAGCCAGGGGGAGTTCAAGATAGATTCACCCCTCCACTTT. It translates to CASSQGEFKIDSPLHF. This chain uses TRBV4-1 with TRBJ1-6; a weak D match, TRBD1 (5 bases). Germline values: CDR1 MGHRA, CDR2 YSYEKL. This CDR3 has 16 residues. The ends were cut back, 3 bases at V and 8 bases at J, with 17 bases in the middle.

This clone was detected once. The genes are TRBV21-1 and TRBJ2-7; TRBD2, as called in the table, went unchecked against the DNA. TRBV21-1 is a pseudogene segment. The CDR3 covers 15 residues. The CDR3 is CASSKRESGPYEQYV. The CDR3, as DNA: TGTGCCAGCAGCAAACGGGAATCCGGCCCCTACGAGCAGTACGTC.

The rearrangement uses TRBV5-1 and TRBJ2-3; no firm D call. The germline gives CDR1 SGHRS, CDR2 YFSETQ. CDR3 length: 15 amino acids. With 0 bases removed from V and 0 bases from J, the gap between germline ends came to 8 bases. The CDR3 sequence is CASSLGQTSTDTQYF. CDR3 nucleotide sequence: TGCGCCAGCAGCTTGGGGCAGACTAGCACAGATACGCAGTATTTT.

CDR3 DNA sequence: TGTGCCAGCAGCTTAGATCGGCAGGGGGCAGAAGAGCAGTACGTC. Translated, it gives CASSLDRQGAEEQYV. The chain carries TRBV11-2 and TRBJ2-7, with 8 nucleotides matching TRBD1. In germline, CDR1 is SGHAT, CDR2 FQNNGV. The CDR3 covers 15 residues. With 0 bases clipped from V and 7 bases from J, the junction kept 8 bases outside the gene matches.

This chain joins TRBV5-1 and TRBJ2-2, with D possibly being TRBD1 (5 bases). Trimming removed 2 bases from V and 1 base from J, with 6 bases in between. There are 14 residues in the CDR3. Germline assignment: CDR1 SGHRS and CDR2 YFSETQ. CDR3 sequence reads: CASSFRGNTGELFF. The CDR3 coding sequence is TGCGCCAGCAGCTTTAGGGGGAACACCGGGGAGCTGTTTTTT. Full variable domain (rest looked up from reference TRBV5-1 and TRBJ2-2): KAGVTQTPRYLIKTRGQQVTLSCSPISGHRSVSWYQQTPGQGLQFLFEYFSETQRNKGNFPGRFSGRQFSNSRSEMNVSTLELGDSALYLCASSFRGNTGELFFGEGSRLTVL.

This clone was found a few times. This chain uses TRBV7-3 with TRBJ2-3, with TRBD2 matching 8 bases. J gave up 1 base and V 5 bases, and 17 bases lay outside the gene matches. CDR3 size: 19 residues. From germline, CDR1 is SGHTA and CDR2 FQGTGA. For the CDR3, the DNA is TGTGCCAGCAGCCGAAAAGCAGTTCGGGGGGGCTCGGGCACAGATACGCAGTATTTT. Translation: CASSRKAVRGGSGTDTQYF.

This sequence joins TRBV5-1 and TRBJ2-2; D might be TRBD1 (5 bases). Germline loops: CDR1 SGHRS, CDR2 YFSETQ. V lost 2 bases and J lost 9, with 17 bases in between. The CDR3 is 15 amino acids. CDR3 region: CASSLSDSNSWELFF. The DNA of the CDR3 is TGCGCCAGCAGCTTATCTGACAGCAACTCCTGGGAGCTGTTTTTT.

The rearrangement links TRBV5-1 to TRBJ2-2; unclear D gene. CDR1 and CDR2 (germline): SGHRS, YFSETQ. V was cut by 4 bases and J by 0 bases, with 7 bases left in between. There are 14 residues in the CDR3. The CDR3 loop is CASSQDANTGELFF. The CDR3 DNA sequence: TGCGCCAGCAGCCAGGACGCGAACACCGGGGAGCTGTTTTTT.

The rearrangement joins TRBV24-1 to TRBJ2-5; D might be TRBD1 or TRBD2, each matching 5 bases. The germline V and J ends were trimmed by 4 bases and 5 bases, with 22 bases remaining between them. Germline CDR1 reads KGHDR; CDR2 reads SFDVKD. The CDR3 runs 17 residues. CDR3 DNA: TGTGCCACCAGTGACCGTGTAGGGACGGCCACTGGGGAGACCCAGTACTTC. This gives the protein CATSDRVGTATGETQYF.

This clone was detected a few times. The chain combines TRBV2 with TRBJ1-2; the D is unclear. Germline V gene lookup returns CDR1 SNHLY and CDR2 FYNNEI. This CDR3 has 12 residues. The ends were cut back, 4 bases at V and 8 bases at J, with 11 bases in the middle. CDR3 in DNA: TGTGCCAGCAGTGTCTCCTTGGGGGGCTACACCTTC. This sequence encodes CASSVSLGGYTF.

The V gene is TRBV7-2, the J gene TRBJ1-4, with D perhaps matching TRBD1 (6 bases). Trimming took 7 bases from V and 7 from J, leaving 19 bases between them. This CDR3 spans 15 amino acids. Germline V gene lookup returns CDR1 SGHTA and CDR2 FQGNSA. CDR3 bases: TGTGCCAGCACCTCACTGGGGGCGCGGGGTGAAAAACTGTTTTTT. This translates into CASTSLGARGEKLFF.

The chain uses TRBV30 and TRBJ2-3, with D perhaps matching TRBD1 (5 bases). V shed 0 bases and J shed 0 bases, with 10 bases lying between them. Germline V gives CDR1 GTSNPN, CDR2 SVGIG (reference sequence). The CDR3 loop spans 15 amino acids. CDR3 sequence reads: CAWSVRDLSTDTQYF. CDR3 DNA sequence: TGTGCCTGGAGTGTCAGGGATCTTAGCACAGATACGCAGTATTTT.

The rearrangement links TRBV7-2 to TRBJ2-2, with D possibly matching TRBD2 (5 bases). The CDR3 totals 13 residues. Deletions cut 3 bases from V and 8 bases from J, with 10 bases between. Germline CDR1 SGHTA, CDR2 FQGNSA. The CDR3 spells CASSFLATGELFF. The CDR3 DNA reads as TGTGCCAGCAGCTTCTTAGCGACAGGGGAGCTGTTTTTT.

As DNA, the CDR3 is TGTGCCACCAGCAGAGGTGGGCAGGGGGACGCTTTCTTT. Translating it yields CATSRGGQGDAFF. The chain links TRBV15 to TRBJ1-1; 7 nucleotides match TRBD1. Germline CDR1 and CDR2: LNHNV and YYDKDF (reference sequence). This CDR3 region has 13 residues. V lost 1 base, J lost 11 bases, and 7 bases stayed unmatched.